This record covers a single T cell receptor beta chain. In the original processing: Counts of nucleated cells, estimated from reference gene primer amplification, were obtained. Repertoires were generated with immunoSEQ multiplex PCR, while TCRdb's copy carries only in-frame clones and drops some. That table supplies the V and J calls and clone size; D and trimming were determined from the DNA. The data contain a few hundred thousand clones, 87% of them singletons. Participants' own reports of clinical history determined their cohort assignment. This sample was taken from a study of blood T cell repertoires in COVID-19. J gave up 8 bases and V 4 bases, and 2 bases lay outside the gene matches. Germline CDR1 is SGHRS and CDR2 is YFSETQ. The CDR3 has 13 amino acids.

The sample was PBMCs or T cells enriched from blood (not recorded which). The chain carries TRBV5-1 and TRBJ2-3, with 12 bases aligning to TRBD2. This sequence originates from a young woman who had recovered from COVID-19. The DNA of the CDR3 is TGCGCCAGCAGCAGACTAGCGGGGGCTACGCAGTATTTT. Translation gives CASSRLAGATQYF.